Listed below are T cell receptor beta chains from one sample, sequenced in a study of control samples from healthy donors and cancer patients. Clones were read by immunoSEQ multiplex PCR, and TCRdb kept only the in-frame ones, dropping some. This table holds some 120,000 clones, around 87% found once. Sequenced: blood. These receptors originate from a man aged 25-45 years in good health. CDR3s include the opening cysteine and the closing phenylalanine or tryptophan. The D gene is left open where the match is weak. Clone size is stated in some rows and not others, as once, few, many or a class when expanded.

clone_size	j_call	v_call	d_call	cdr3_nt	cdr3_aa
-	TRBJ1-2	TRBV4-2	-	TGTGCCAGCAGCCTCCGGACTGACCGCACCTTC	CASSLRTDRTF
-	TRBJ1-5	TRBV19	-	TGTGCCAGTAGTATAGGGGCAGGGATACGCAATCAGCCCCAGCATTTT	CASSIGAGIRNQPQHF
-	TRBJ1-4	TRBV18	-	TGTGCCAGCTCACCTAACAGCGATGAAAAACTGTTTTTT	CASSPNSDEKLFF
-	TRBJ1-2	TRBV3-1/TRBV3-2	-	TGTGCCAGCAGCCAAAGGGGCCCAGGGGCTGGTGGCTACACCTTC	CASSQRGPGAGGYTF
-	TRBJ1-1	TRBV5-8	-	TGTGCCAGCAGCTTGGTGGGGGGGGAGACTGAAGCTTTCTTT	CASSLVGGETEAFF
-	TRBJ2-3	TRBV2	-	TGTGCCAGCAGTTTTCAGGGGGGTAGAGGCACAGATACGCAGTATTTT	CASSFQGGRGTDTQYF
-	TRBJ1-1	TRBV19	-	TGTGCCAGTAGTTGGAGGGCTACTGAAGCTTTCTTT	CASSWRATEAFF
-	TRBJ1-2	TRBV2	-	TGTGCCAGCAGTGAAGAATGGTCTGGGGGCTACACCTTC	CASSEEWSGGYTF
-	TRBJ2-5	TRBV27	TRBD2	TGTGCCAGCAGTTTATTACCTAGCGGGGGGGGTAGTGAGACCCAGTACTTC	CASSLLPSGGGSETQYF
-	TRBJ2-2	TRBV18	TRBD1	TGTGCCAGCTCAGCGGGACAGGGCACCGGGGAGCTGTTTTTT	CASSAGQGTGELFF
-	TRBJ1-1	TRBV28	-	TGTGCCAGCAGTCGCGACAGCCCGAACACTGAAGCTTTCTTT	CASSRDSPNTEAFF
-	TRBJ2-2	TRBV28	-	TGTGCCAGCAGAGGGTGGGGGGCGCGAACCGGGGAGCTGTTTTTT	CASRGWGARTGELFF
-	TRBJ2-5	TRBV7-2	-	TGTGCCAGCAGCCCACGAAGGAGGGAGACCCAGTACTTC	CASSPRRRETQYF
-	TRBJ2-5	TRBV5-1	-	TGCGCCAGCAGCTTGGCCGGGGGGCTGGGAGAGACCCAGTACTTC	CASSLAGGLGETQYF
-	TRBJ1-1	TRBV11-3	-	TGTGCCAGCAGCTTAGGAGGGGGGAAGGGAGACACTGAAGCTTTCTTT	CASSLGGGKGDTEAFF
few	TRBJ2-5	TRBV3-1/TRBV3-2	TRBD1	TGTGCCAGCAGCCAGATTCCGGACAGGGGCAGGGAGACCCAGTACTTC	CASSQIPDRGRETQYF
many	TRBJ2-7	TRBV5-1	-	TGCGCCAGCAGCTTGGACGAGGGATACGAGCAGTACTTC	CASSLDEGYEQYF
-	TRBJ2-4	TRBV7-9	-	TGTGCCAGCAGCTTAAGTGATAGTGGAAACATTCAGTACTTC	CASSLSDSGNIQYF
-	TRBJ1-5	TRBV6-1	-	TGTGCCAGCAGTGCCTCAGGGAGGTCTGGTAATAAGCCCCAGCATTTT	CASSASGRSGNKPQHF
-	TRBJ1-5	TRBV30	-	TGTGCCTGGAGCGGGGGGACGGTTAGCAATCAGCCCCAGCATTTT	CAWSGGTVSNQPQHF
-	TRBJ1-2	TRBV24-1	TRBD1	TGTGCCACCAGTGATTCCTACAGGGGGGCTAGCGGCTACACCTTC	CATSDSYRGASGYTF
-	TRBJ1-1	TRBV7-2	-	TGTGCCAGCAGCTTAGAGGGGTCGAACACTGAAGCTTTCTTT	CASSLEGSNTEAFF
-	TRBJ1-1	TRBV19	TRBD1	TGTGCCAGTAGTGTATCCGGGACAGGCATGGCTTTCTTT	CASSVSGTGMAFF
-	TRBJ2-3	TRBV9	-	TGTGCCAGCAGCGTAGATGGTGGGTTGGATACGCAGTATTTT	CASSVDGGLDTQYF
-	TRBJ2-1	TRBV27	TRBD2	TGTGCCAGCAGCCATCCGGGACTAGCGGGCAATGAGCAGTTCTTC	CASSHPGLAGNEQFF
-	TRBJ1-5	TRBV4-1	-	TGCGCCAGCAGCCCACGAGGAGAAAATCAGCCCCAGCATTTT	CASSPRGENQPQHF
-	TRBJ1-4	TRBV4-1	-	TGCGCCAGCAGCCAATGGGCTAATGAAAAACTGTTTTTT	CASSQWANEKLFF
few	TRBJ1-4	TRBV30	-	TGTGCCTGGAGTTTTGGGTACCATGAACCGCATGAAAAACTGTTTTTT	CAWSFGYHEPHEKLFF
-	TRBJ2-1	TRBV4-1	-	TGCGCCAGCAGCCAAGAAGTGCACAACGGCCTAATCTTC	CASSQEVHNGLIF
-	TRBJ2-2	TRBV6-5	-	TGTGCCAGCAGTCGTGGACAGACCAACGGGGAGCTGTTTTTT	CASSRGQTNGELFF
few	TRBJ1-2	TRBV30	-	TGTGCTAGTAGAGGGGTGTATGGCTACACCTTC	CASRGVYGYTF
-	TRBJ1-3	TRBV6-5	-	TGTGCCAGCGGTCCAACAGGCCCCTCTGGAAACACCATATATTTT	CASGPTGPSGNTIYF
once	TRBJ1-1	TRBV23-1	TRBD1	TGCGCCAGCATGATACACCGGGACAGGGTCCCCATGAACACTGAAGCTTTCTTT	CASMIHRDRVPMNTEAFF
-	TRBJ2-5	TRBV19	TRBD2	TGTGCCAGTAGTATAGTTGGAAGCGGGGGCTCCCAAGAGACCCAGTACTTC	CASSIVGSGGSQETQYF
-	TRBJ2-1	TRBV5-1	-	TGCGCCAGCAGCCTGGACGGAGGAGCGAAGGGACAGTTCTTC	CASSLDGGAKGQFF
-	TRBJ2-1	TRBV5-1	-	TGCGCCAGCAGCTTGGACGGGTGGAATGAGCAGTTCTTC	CASSLDGWNEQFF
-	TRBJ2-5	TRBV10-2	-	TGCGCCAGCAGTGAGACCCGCGAGGGGACCCAGTACTTC	CASSETREGTQYF
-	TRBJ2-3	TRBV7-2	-	TGTGCCAGCAGCTACAATGGGGGCACAGATACGCAGTATTTT	CASSYNGGTDTQYF
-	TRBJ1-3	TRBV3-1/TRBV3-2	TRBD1	TGTGCCAGCAGCCTGGACAGGGTCTCTGGAAACACCATATATTTT	CASSLDRVSGNTIYF
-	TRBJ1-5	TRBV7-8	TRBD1	TGTGCCAGCAGCTTAGTTTGGTTGGGCCAGGGGGCGAATCAGCCCCAGCATTTT	CASSLVWLGQGANQPQHF
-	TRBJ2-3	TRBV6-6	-	TGTGCCAGCAGTCGCGCTATTTCCACAGATACGCAGTATTTT	CASSRAISTDTQYF
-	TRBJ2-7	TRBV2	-	TGTGCCAGCAGTGAAGTTTACGCACAGTCCTACGAGCAGTACTTC	CASSEVYAQSYEQYF
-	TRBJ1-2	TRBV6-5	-	TGTGCCGCGGGACTTACCCTCTATGGCTACACCTTC	CAAGLTLYGYTF
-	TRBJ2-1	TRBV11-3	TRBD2	TGTGCCAGCAGCTTAGAGGCTTCTAGCGGGTGGAGTAATGAGCAGTTCTTC	CASSLEASSGWSNEQFF
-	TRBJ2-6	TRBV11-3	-	TGTGCCAGCAGCCCCATGGGGACTGGGGCCAACGTCCTGACTTTC	CASSPMGTGANVLTF
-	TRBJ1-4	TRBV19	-	TGTGCCAGTAGTATAGATCATGTACCGAGAACAAGGGAAAAACTGTTTTTT	CASSIDHVPRTREKLFF
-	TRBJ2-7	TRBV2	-	TGTGCCAGCAGGACAGGACTCGGGCTAGAGCAGTACTTC	CASRTGLGLEQYF
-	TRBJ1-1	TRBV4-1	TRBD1	TGCGCCAGCAGCCATGCGCAGGGGGCAGGGAACACTGAAGCTTTCTTT	CASSHAQGAGNTEAFF
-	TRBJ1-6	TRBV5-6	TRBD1	TGTGCCAGCAGCTTGCGGACAGGGGTTGGGTATAATTCACCCCTCCACTTT	CASSLRTGVGYNSPLHF
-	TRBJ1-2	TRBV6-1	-	TGTGCCAGCAGTGACAGGGTATACGGCTACACCTTC	CASSDRVYGYTF
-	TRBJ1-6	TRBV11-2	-	TGTGCCAGCAGCTTCAGGGGAAATAATTCACCCCTCCACTTT	CASSFRGNNSPLHF
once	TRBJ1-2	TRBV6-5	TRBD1	TGTGCCAGCAGTCTTCACAGGGGCTTCTATGGCTACACCTTC	CASSLHRGFYGYTF